This T cell receptor (beta chain) was sequenced during a study of blood T cells in healthy people across ages. Study-wide results and limits: Donor CMV status, an unknown factor, possibly confounded changes in expanded clonotypes. Naive and antigen-experienced cells could not be conclusively compared, given unsorted PBMCs. Diversity estimates drawn from one million T cells were deemed underestimates.

Turning to this clonotype: Its antigen is undetermined.

The use of a sample-barcoded 5' primer and a J-beta primer mix characterized a second PCR of 7 to 11 cycles. Through a template-switch adaptor with 12 random nucleotides, each cDNA molecule received a tag. TCRdb ran MiXCR on the 5' RACE reads and lists one entry per CDR3 protein. The repertoire includes 1.5 million to 2 million distinct CDR3 sequences, around half of them detected once, and around 2.1% sits in the top ten. The sequence derives from a woman aged 35 to 49 in good health. Sequences were obtained from blood.

The chain's CDR3 is CSVYTGGADYGYTF. CDR3 bases: TGCAGCGTTTACACAGGGGGCGCCGACTATGGCTACACCTTC. The chain has TRBV29-1 and TRBJ1-2; 9 bases fit TRBD1. The CDR3 runs 14 residues. Germline V lookup: CDR1 SQVTM, CDR2 ANQGSEA. V was pared by 5 bases and J by 3 bases, with 7 bases of the junction left unmatched.